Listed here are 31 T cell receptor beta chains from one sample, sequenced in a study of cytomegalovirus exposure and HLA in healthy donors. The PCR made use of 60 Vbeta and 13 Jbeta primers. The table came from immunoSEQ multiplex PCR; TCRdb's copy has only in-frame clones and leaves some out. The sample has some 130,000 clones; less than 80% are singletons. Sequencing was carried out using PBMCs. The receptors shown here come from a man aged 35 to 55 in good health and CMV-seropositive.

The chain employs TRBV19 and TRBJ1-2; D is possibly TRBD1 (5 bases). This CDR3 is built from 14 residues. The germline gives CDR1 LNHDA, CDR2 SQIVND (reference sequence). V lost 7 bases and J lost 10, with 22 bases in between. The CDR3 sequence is CASNAQQGSYAYTF. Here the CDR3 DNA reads TGTGCCAGTAACGCGCAGCAGGGTTCCTACGCCTACACCTTC. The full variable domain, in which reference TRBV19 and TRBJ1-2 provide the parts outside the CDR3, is DGGITQSPKYLFRKEGQNVTLSCEQNLNHDAMYWYRQDPGQGLRLIYYSQIVNDFQKGDIAEGYSVSREKKESFPLTVTSAQKNPTAFYLCASNAQQGSYAYTFGSGTRLTVV.

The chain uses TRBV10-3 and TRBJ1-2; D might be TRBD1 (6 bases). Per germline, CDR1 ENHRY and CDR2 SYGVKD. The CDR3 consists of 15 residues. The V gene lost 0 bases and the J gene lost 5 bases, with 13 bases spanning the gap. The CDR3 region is CAISESFEGGYGYTF. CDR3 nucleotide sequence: TGTGCCATCAGTGAGTCGTTCGAGGGGGGGTATGGCTACACCTTC.

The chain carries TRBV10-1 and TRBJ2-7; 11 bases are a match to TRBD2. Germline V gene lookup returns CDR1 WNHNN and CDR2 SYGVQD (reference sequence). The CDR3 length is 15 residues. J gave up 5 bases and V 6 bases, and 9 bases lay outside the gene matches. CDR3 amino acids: CASSPTSGSKDEQYF. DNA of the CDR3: TGCGCCAGCAGCCCTACTAGCGGGAGTAAGGACGAGCAGTACTTC.

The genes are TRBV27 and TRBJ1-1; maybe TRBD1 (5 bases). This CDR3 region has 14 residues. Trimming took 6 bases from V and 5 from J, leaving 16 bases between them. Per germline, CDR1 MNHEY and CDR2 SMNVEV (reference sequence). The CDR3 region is CASSRDLRETEAFF. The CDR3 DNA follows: TGTGCCAGCAGCCGGGACCTCCGGGAGACTGAAGCTTTCTTT.

CDR3 in DNA: TGTGCCACCAGCAGTTCCAGGGCGAGTCAGCCCCAGCATTTT. Translation gives CATSSSRASQPQHF. The chain carries TRBV15 and TRBJ1-5; perhaps TRBD1 as D (5 bases). Trimming cost V 3 bases and J 6 bases, with 12 bases left between them. The CDR3 consists of 14 residues. The V gene's germline CDR1 is LNHNV and CDR2 YYDKDF (reference sequence).

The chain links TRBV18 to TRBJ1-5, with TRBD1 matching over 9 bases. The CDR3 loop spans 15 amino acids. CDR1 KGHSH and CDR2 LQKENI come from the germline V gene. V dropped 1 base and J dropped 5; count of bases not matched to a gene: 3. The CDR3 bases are TGTGCCAGCTCACCACAAGGGACAGGGCATCAGCCCCAGCATTTT. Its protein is CASSPQGTGHQPQHF.

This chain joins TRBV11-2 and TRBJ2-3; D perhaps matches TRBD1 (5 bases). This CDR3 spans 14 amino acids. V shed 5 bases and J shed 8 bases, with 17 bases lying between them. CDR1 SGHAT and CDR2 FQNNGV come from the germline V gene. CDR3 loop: CASSTVRARGTQYF. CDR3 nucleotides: TGTGCCAGCAGCACCGTCCGGGCTAGGGGTACGCAGTATTTT.

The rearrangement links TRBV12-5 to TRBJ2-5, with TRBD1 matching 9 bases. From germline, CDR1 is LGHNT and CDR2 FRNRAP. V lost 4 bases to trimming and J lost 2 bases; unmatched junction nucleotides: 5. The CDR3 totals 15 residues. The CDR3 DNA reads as TGTGCTAGTGGTTGGGGACAGGGAATACAAGAGACCCAGTACTTC. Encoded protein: CASGWGQGIQETQYF.

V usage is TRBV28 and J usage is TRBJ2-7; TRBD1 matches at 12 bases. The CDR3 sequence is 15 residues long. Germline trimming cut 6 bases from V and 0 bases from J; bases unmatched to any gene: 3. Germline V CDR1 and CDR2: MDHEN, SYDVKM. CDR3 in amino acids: CASRWGQGASYEQYF. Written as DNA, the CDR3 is TGTGCCAGCAGATGGGGACAGGGGGCCTCCTACGAGCAGTACTTC.

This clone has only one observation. Written as DNA, the CDR3 is TGCGCCAGCAGCCTTACAGGGGATAGCAATCAGCCCCAGCATTTT. It specifies CASSLTGDSNQPQHF. The chain employs TRBV5-1 and TRBJ1-5, with TRBD1 matching over 7 bases. Trimming took 4 bases from V and 0 from J; bases not matched to a gene: 4. The CDR3 sequence is 15 residues long. Germline-derived CDR1 and CDR2 are SGHRS and YFSETQ. Drawing the rest from reference TRBV5-1 and TRBJ1-5, the complete variable domain is KAGVTQTPRYLIKTRGQQVTLSCSPISGHRSVSWYQQTPGQGLQFLFEYFSETQRNKGNFPGRFSGRQFSNSRSEMNVSTLELGDSALYLCASSLTGDSNQPQHFGDGTRLSIL.

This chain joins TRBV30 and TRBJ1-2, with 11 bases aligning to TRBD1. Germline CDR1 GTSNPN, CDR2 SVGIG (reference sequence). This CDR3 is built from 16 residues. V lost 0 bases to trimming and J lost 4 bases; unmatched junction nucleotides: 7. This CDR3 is CAWSVPRTGGSYGYTF. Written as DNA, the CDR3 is TGTGCCTGGAGTGTACCGAGGACAGGGGGCTCCTATGGCTACACCTTC.

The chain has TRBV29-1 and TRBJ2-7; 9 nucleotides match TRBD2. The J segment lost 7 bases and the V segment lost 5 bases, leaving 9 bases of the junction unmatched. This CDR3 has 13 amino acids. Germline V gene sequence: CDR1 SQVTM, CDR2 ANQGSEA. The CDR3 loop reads CSVFIAGAGEQYF. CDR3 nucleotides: TGCAGCGTTTTTATAGCGGGGGCGGGGGAGCAGTACTTC.

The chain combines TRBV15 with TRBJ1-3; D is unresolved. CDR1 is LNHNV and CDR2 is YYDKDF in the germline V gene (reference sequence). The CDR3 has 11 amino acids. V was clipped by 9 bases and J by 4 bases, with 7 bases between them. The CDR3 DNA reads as TGTGCCACGACGGGGGGAAACACCATATATTTT. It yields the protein CATTGGNTIYF.

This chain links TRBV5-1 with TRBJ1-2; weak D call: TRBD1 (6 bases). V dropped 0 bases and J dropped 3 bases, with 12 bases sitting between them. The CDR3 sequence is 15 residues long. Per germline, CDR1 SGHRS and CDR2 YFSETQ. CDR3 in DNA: TGCGCCAGCAGCTTGGTACAGGGATCGGACTATGGCTACACCTTC. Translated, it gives CASSLVQGSDYGYTF.

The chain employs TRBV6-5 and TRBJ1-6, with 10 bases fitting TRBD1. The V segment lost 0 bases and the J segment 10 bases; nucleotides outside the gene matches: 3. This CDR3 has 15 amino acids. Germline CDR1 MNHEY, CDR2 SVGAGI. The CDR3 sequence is CASSYSGQGKSPLHF. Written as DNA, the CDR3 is TGTGCCAGCAGTTACTCGGGACAGGGGAAATCACCCCTCCACTTT.

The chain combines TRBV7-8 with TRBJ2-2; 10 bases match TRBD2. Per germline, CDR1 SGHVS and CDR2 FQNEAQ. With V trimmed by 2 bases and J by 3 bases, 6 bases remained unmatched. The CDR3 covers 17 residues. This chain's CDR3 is CASSLRAGGQDTGELFF. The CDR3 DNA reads TGTGCCAGCAGCTTACGAGCGGGAGGGCAAGACACCGGGGAGCTGTTTTTT.

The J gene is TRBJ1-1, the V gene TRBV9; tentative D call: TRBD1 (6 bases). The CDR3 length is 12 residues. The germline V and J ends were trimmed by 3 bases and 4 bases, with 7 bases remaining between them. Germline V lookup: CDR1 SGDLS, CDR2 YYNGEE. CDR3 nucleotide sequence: TGTGCCAGCAGCGCAGGGGCCACTGAAGCTTTCTTT. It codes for CASSAGATEAFF.

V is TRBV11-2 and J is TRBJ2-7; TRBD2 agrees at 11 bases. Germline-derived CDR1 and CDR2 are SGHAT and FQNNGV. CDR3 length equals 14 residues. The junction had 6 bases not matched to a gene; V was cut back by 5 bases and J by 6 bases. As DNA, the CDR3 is TGTGCCAGCAGCACTTCTAGCGGGGGGATCGAGCAGTACTTC. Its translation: CASSTSSGGIEQYF. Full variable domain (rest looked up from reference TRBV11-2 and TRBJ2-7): EAGVAQSPRYKIIEKRQSVAFWCNPISGHATLYWYQQILGQGPKLLIQFQNNGVVDDSQLPKDRFSAERLKGVDSTLKIQPAKLEDSAVYLCASSTSSGGIEQYFGPGTRLTVT.

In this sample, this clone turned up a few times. The CDR3 loop reads CASSPSLYGYTF. The CDR3 bases are TGTGCCAGCAGCCCCTCCCTCTATGGCTACACCTTC. This chain joins TRBV7-8 and TRBJ1-2; D gene ambiguous. V was shortened by 5 bases and J by 4 bases, with 8 bases between the two germline ends. Germline CDR1 reads SGHVS; CDR2 reads FQNEAQ. There are 12 residues in the CDR3.

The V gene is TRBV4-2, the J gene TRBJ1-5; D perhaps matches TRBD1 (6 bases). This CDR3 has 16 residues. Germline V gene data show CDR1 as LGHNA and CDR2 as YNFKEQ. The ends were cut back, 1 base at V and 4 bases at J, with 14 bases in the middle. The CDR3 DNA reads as TGTGCCAGCAGCCAAGGCCCCAGGGGAGGGAATCAGCCCCAGCATTTT. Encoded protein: CASSQGPRGGNQPQHF.

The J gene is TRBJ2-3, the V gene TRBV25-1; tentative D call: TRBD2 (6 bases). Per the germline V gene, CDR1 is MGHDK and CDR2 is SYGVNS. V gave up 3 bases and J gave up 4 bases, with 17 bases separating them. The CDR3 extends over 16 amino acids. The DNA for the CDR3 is TGTGCCAGCAGTGATTGGACGATGCGGGGACCAGATACGCAGTATTTT. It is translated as CASSDWTMRGPDTQYF.

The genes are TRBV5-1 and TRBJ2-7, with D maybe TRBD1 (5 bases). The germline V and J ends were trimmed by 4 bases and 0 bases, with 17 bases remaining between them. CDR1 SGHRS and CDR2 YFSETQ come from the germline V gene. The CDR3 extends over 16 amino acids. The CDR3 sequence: CASSQDETASSYEQYF. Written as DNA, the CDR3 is TGCGCCAGCAGCCAGGATGAGACAGCGAGCTCCTACGAGCAGTACTTC.

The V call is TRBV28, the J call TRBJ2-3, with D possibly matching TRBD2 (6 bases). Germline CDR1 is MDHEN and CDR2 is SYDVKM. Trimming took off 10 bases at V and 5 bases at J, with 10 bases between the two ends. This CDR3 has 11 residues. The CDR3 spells CATAGIDTQYF. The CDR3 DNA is TGTGCCACCGCGGGAATAGATACGCAGTATTTT.

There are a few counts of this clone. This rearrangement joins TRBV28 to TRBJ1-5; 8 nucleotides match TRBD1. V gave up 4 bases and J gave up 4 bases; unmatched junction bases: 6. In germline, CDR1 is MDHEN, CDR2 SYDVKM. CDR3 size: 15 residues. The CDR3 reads CASSWRWTGNQPQHF. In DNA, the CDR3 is TGTGCCAGCAGTTGGCGCTGGACAGGGAATCAGCCCCAGCATTTT.

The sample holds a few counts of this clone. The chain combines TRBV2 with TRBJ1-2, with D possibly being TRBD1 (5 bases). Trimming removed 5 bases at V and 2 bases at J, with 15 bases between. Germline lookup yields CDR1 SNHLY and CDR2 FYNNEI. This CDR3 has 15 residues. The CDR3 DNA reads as TGTGCCAGCAGTTGGAATTGGGGGGTAAACTATGGCTACACCTTC. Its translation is CASSWNWGVNYGYTF.

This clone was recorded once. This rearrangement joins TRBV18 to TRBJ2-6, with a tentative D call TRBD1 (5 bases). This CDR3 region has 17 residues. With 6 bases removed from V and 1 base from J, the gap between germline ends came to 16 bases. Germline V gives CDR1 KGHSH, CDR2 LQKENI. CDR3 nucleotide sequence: TGTGCCAGCTCGCCTTGGACACCGACATCTGGGGCCAACGTCCTGACTTTC. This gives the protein CASSPWTPTSGANVLTF.

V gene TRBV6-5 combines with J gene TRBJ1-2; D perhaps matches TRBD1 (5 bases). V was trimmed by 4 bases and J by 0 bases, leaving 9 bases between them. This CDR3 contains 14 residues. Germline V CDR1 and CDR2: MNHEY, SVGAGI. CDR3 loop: CASSSTVTNYGYTF. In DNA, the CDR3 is TGTGCCAGCAGTTCGACAGTCACTAACTATGGCTACACCTTC.

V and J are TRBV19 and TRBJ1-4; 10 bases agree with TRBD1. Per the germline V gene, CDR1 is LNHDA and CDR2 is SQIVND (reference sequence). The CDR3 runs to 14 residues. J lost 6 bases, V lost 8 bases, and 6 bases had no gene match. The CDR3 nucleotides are TGTGCCAGTGAAGGGACAGGGGAGGATGAAAAACTGTTTTTT. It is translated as CASEGTGEDEKLFF.

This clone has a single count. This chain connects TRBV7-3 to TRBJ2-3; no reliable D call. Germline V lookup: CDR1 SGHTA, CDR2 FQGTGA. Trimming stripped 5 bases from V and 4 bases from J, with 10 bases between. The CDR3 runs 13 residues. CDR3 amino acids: CASSPNGADTQYF. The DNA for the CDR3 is TGTGCCAGCAGCCCAAACGGAGCAGATACGCAGTATTTT. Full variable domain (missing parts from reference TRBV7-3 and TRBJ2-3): GAGVSQTPSNKVTEKGKYVELRCDPISGHTALYWYRQSLGQGPEFLIYFQGTGAADDSGLPNDRFFAVRPEGSVSTLKIQRTERGDSAVYLCASSPNGADTQYFGPGTRLTVL.

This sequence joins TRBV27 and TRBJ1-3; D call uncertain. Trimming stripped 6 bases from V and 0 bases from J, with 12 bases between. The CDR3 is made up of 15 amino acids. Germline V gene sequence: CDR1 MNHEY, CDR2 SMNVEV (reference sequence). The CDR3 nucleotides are TGTGCCAGCAGCCTAGGAGGGAACTCTGGAAACACCATATATTTT. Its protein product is CASSLGGNSGNTIYF.

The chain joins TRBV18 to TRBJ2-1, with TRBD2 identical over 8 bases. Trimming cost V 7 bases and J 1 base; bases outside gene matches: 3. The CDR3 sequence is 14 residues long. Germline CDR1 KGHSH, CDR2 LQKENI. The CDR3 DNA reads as TGTGCCAGCTTGACTAGCGCATCCTACAATGAGCAGTTCTTC. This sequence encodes CASLTSASYNEQFF.